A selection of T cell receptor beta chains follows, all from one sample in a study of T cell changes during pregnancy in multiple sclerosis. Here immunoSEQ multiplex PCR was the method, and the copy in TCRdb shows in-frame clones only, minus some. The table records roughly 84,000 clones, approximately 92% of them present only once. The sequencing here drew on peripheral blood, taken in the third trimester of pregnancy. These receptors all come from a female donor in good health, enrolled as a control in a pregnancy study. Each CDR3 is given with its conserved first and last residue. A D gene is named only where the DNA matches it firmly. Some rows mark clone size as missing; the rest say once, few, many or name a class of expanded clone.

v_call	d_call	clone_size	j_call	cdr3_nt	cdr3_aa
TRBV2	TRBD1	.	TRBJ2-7	TGTGCCAGCAGTGCGACAGGGAACTACGAGCAGTACTTC	CASSATGNYEQYF
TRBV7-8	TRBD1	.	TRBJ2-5	TGTGCCAGCAGCCCTGGGACAGGGAAGCAAGAGACCCAGTACTTC	CASSPGTGKQETQYF
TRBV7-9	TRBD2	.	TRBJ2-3	TGTGCCAGCAGCTTGGTTCGACCCCCAAGCGGGATTAGCACAGATACGCAGTATTTT	CASSLVRPPSGISTDTQYF
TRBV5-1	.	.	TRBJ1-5	TGCGCCAGCAGCTTATCCGGGTCGGGCAATCAGCCCCAGCATTTT	CASSLSGSGNQPQHF
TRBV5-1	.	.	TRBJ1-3	TGCGCCAGCAGCCGTTCGAGGCTTAACTCTGGAAACACCATATATTTT	CASSRSRLNSGNTIYF
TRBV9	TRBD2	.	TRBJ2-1	TGTGCCAGCAGCGTAGTCCCAGCGGGAGGGCTGTACAATGAGCAGTTCTTC	CASSVVPAGGLYNEQFF
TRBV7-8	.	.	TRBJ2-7	TGTGCCAGCAGCTTAGCCGGACAGCATTCCTACGAGCAGTACTTC	CASSLAGQHSYEQYF
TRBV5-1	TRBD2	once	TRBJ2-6	TGCGCCAGCAGCTGGGGAGGGGTAGGGGCCAACGTCCTGACTTTC	CASSWGGVGANVLTF
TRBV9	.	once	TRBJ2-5	TGTGCCAGCAGCTCACCGCGAGGGGAGACCCAGTACTTC	CASSSPRGETQYF
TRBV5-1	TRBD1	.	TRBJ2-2	TGCGCCAGCAGCTTACGACAGGGGGCCTCGTACGGGGAGCTGTTTTTT	CASSLRQGASYGELFF
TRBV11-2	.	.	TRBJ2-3	TGTGCCAGCAGCTTAGACGGAACAGGGGATACGCAGTATTTT	CASSLDGTGDTQYF
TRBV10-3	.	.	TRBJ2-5	TGTGCCATCAGCCGACAGGTCCAAGAGACCCAGTACTTC	CAISRQVQETQYF
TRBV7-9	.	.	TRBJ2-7	TGTGCCAGCAGCTGGGACAACTACGAGCAGTACTTC	CASSWDNYEQYF
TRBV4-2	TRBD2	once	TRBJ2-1	TGTGCCAGCAGCCAAGGAACACGAGGGACTAATAACAATGAGCAGTTCTTC	CASSQGTRGTNNNEQFF
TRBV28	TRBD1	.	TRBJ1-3	TGTGCCAGCAGTTTAGCAGGGGGCAGGGGAAACACCATATATTTT	CASSLAGGRGNTIYF
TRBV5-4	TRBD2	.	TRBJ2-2	TGTGCCAGCAGGGGGGGGACTAGCGGGAACACCGGGGAGCTGTTTTTT	CASRGGTSGNTGELFF
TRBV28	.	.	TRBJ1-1	TGTGCCAGCAGCCCGGACCAGGGGCCCACTGAAGCTTTCTTT	CASSPDQGPTEAFF
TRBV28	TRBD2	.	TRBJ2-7	TGTGCCAGCAGTCCCGCGGGAGGGCCGGGCGAGCAGTACTTC	CASSPAGGPGEQYF
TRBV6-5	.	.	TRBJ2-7	TGTGCCAGCAGTTACTCGCAGGGAATCTACGAGCAGTACTTC	CASSYSQGIYEQYF
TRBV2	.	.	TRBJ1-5	TGTGCCAGCAGCCGGGAAAACAATCAGCCCCAGCATTTT	CASSRENNQPQHF
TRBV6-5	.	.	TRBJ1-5	TGTGCCAGCAGCCGCAGGGAGGGCAATCAGCCCCAGCATTTT	CASSRREGNQPQHF
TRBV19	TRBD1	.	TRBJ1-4	TGTGCCAGTGGGATGACAGGGCAGTGGAATGAAAAACTGTTTTTT	CASGMTGQWNEKLFF
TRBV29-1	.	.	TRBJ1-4	TGCAGCGTTAACAGGGTGGATGGTGAAAAACTGTTTTTT	CSVNRVDGEKLFF
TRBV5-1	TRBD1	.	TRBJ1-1	TGCGCCAGCAGCTTGCAGACAGGGTCAAATTTAGTAGCTTTCTTT	CASSLQTGSNLVAFF
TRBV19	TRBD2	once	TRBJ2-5	TGTGCCAGTAGTATCCACCGACTAGCGGGAGAAGAGACCCAGTACTTC	CASSIHRLAGEETQYF
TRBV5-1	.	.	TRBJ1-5	TGCGCCAGCAGCTTGGAGGGGACTGCCAATCAGCCCCAGCATTTT	CASSLEGTANQPQHF
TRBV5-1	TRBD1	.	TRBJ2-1	TGCGCCAGCAGCCTGTCCGGGACAGGGACTTACAATGAGCAGTTCTTC	CASSLSGTGTYNEQFF
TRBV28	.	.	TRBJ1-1	TGTGCCAGCATCTCAGGGACTGAAGCTTTCTTT	CASISGTEAFF
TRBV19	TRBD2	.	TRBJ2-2	TGTGCCAGTAGTATAGGGGGCGGGGGCACCGGGGAGCTGTTTTTT	CASSIGGGGTGELFF
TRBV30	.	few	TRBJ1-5	TGTGCCTGGAGTGTATATCGACGAGGGCGGAGTAATCAGCCCCAGCATTTT	CAWSVYRRGRSNQPQHF
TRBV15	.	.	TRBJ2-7	TGTGCCACCAGCAGAGGACAGCTATACTACGAGCAGTACTTC	CATSRGQLYYEQYF
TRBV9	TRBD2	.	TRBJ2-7	TGTGCCAGCAGCGTCGATAGCGGGAGCTACGAGCAGTACTTC	CASSVDSGSYEQYF
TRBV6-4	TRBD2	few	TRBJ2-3	TGTGCCAGCAGTGAAGTAGCGGGGGGCACAGATACGCAGTATTTT	CASSEVAGGTDTQYF
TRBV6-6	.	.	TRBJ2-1	TGTGCCAGCAGGCCACAGGGAGGGTCCTACAATGAGCAGTTCTTC	CASRPQGGSYNEQFF
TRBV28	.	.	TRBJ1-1	TGTGCCAGCAACGAGGGCATGAACACTGAAGCTTTCTTT	CASNEGMNTEAFF
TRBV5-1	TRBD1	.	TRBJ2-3	TGCGCCAGCAGCCATGGGGCCCGGGACAGGGACACAGATACGCAGTATTTT	CASSHGARDRDTDTQYF
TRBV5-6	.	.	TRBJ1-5	TGTGCCAGCAGCTTTTGGGCCGAGGGAGGCTATAGCAATCAGCCCCAGCATTTT	CASSFWAEGGYSNQPQHF
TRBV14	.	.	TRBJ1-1	TGTGCCAGCAGCCAAGATGGTTTGGGCTCTGAAGCTTTCTTT	CASSQDGLGSEAFF
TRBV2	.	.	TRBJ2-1	TGTGCCAGCAGTGATCTCGAGGGTAACCCCTACAATGAGCAGTTCTTC	CASSDLEGNPYNEQFF
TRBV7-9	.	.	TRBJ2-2	TGTGCCAGCAGCTTATACAATAAAAACACCGGGGAGCTGTTTTTT	CASSLYNKNTGELFF
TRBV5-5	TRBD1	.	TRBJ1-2	TGTGCCAGCAGCTTGGGGGACAGCCTTAACTATGGCTACACCTTC	CASSLGDSLNYGYTF
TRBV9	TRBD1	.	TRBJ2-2	TGTGCCAGCAGCACTGGACAGGGCACCGGGGAGCTGTTTTTT	CASSTGQGTGELFF
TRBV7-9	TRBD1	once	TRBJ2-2	TGTGCCAGCAGCTGGTACGGGACAGGGCGGTCGGGGGAGCTGTTTTTT	CASSWYGTGRSGELFF
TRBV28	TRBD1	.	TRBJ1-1	TGTGCCAGCAGCCAAGTACAGGGGATGAACACTGAAGCTTTCTTT	CASSQVQGMNTEAFF
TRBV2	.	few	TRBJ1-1	TGTGCCAGCAGTGAAGAGGGAGGGGGCACTGAAGCTTTCTTT	CASSEEGGGTEAFF
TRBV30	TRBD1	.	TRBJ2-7	TGTGCCTGGAGGGCCAGGGGGATGACGACCTACGAGCAGTACTTC	CAWRARGMTTYEQYF
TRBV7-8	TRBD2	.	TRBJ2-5	TGTGCCAGCAGCTTACGGGCTAGCGGGAGAACTAAAGAGACCCAGTACTTC	CASSLRASGRTKETQYF
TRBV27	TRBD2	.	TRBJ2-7	TGTGCCAGCAGTTCTCGGACTAGCGGGGTCTACGAGCAGTACTTC	CASSSRTSGVYEQYF
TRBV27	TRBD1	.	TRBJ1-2	TGTGCCAGCAGTCCTGGGACAGGGTCCGGCTACACCTTC	CASSPGTGSGYTF
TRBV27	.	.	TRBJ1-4	TGTGCCAGCAGTTTATTTGCAGGGACTGCAACTAATGAAAAACTGTTTTTT	CASSLFAGTATNEKLFF
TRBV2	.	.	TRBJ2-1	TGTGCCACCCGGGAAGGGATGAACAATGAGCAGTTCTTC	CATREGMNNEQFF
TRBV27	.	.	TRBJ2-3	TGTGCCAGCAGTAGACAGGATGTCACAGATACGCAGTATTTT	CASSRQDVTDTQYF
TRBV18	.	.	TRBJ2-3	TGTGCCAGCTCACCACCGTCGGGGAGCACAGATACGCAGTATTTT	CASSPPSGSTDTQYF
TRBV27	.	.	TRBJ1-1	TGTGCCAGCAGTTACTCAAGGAACACTGAAGCTTTCTTT	CASSYSRNTEAFF
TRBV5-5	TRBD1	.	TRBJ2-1	TGTGCCAGCAGCTTGGTACAGGGGCGTTACAATGAGCAGTTCTTC	CASSLVQGRYNEQFF
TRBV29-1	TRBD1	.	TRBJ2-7	TGCAGCGTCGGACAGGGGGTCGGCTACGAGCAGTACTTC	CSVGQGVGYEQYF
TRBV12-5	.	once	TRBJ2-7	TGTGCTAGTGGTTTCGGACTTCGGGAGCAGTACTTC	CASGFGLREQYF
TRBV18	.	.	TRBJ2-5	TGTGCCAGCTCACGCGAAGAGACCCAGTACTTC	CASSREETQYF
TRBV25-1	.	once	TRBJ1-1	TGTGCCAGCAGGGGCAGGGTAAGGACTGAAGCTTTCTTT	CASRGRVRTEAFF